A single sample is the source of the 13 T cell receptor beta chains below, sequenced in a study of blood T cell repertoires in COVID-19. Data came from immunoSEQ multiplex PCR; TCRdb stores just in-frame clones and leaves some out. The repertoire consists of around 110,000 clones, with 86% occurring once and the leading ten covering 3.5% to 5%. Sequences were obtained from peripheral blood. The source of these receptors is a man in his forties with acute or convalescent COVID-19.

CDR3 sequence: CASSLGTGTQPQHF. The DNA of the CDR3 is TGTGCCAGCAGCCTTGGGACAGGGACACAGCCCCAGCATTTT. V usage is TRBV14 and J usage is TRBJ1-5; TRBD1 matches 9 bases. The CDR3 loop spans 14 amino acids. The germline CDR1 and CDR2 sequences are SGHDN and FVKESK. After removal of 4 bases from V and 7 bases from J, the junction contained 5 bases not matched to a gene.

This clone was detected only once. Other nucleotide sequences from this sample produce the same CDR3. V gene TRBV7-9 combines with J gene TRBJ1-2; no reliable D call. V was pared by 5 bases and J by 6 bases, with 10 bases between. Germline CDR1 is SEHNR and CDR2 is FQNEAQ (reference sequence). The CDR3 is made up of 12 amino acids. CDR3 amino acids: CASSVREDGYTF. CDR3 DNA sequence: TGTGCCAGCAGCGTTAGGGAGGATGGCTACACCTTC.

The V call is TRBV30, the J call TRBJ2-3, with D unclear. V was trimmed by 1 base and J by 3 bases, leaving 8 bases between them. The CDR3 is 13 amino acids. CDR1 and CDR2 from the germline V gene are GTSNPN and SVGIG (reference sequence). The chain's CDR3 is CAWSASVTDTQYF. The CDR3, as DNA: TGTGCCTGGAGTGCTTCGGTGACAGATACGCAGTATTTT. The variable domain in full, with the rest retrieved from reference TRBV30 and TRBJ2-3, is SQTIHQWPATLVQPVGSPLSLECTVEGTSNPNLYWYRQAAGRGLQLLFYSVGIGQISSEVPQNLSASRPQDRQFILSSKKLLLSDSGFYLCAWSASVTDTQYFGPGTRLTVL.

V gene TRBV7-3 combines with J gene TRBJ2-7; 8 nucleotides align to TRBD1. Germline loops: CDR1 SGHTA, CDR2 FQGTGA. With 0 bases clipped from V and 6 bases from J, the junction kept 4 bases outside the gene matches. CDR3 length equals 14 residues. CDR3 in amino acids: CASSLTKTGAEQYF. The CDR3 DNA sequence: TGTGCCAGCAGCTTAACTAAGACAGGGGCCGAGCAGTACTTC.

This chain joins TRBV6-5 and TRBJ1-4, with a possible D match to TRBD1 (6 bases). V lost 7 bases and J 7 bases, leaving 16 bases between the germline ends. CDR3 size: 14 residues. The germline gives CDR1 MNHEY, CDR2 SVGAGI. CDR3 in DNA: TGTGCCAGCACGGGAATGCTAGGGGGTGAAAAACTGTTTTTT. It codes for CASTGMLGGEKLFF.

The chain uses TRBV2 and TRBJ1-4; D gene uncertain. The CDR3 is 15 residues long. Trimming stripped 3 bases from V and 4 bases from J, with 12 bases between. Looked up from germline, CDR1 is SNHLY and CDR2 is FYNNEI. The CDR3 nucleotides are TGTGCCAGCAGTGAGTTGGGTTCAGGTAATGAAAAACTGTTTTTT. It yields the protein CASSELGSGNEKLFF.

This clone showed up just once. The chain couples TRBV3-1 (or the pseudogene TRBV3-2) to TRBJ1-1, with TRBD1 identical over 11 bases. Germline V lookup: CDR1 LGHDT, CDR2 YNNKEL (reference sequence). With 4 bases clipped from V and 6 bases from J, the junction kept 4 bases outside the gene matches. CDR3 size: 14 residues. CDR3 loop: CASSPWGQGAEAFF. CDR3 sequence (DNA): TGTGCCAGCAGCCCCTGGGGACAGGGGGCTGAAGCTTTCTTT.

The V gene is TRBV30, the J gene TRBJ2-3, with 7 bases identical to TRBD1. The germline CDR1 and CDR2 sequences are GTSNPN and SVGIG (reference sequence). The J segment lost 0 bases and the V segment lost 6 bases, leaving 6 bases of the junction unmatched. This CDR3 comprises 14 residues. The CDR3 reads CACQPGQSTDTQYF. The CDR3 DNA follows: TGTGCCTGCCAACCGGGACAGAGCACAGATACGCAGTATTTT.

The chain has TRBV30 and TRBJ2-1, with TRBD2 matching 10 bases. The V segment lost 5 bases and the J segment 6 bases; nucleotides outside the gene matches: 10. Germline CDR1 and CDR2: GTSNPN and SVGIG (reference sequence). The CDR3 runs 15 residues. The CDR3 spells CAWATGTSVFNEQFF. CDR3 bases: TGTGCCTGGGCAACCGGGACTAGCGTATTCAATGAGCAGTTCTTC.

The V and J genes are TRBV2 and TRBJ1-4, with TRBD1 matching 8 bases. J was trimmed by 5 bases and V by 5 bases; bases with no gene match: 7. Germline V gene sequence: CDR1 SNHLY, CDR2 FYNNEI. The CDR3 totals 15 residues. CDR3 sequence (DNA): TGTGCCAGCAGTTTTCGACAGGGGAGGAATGAAAAACTGTTTTTT. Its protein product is CASSFRQGRNEKLFF.

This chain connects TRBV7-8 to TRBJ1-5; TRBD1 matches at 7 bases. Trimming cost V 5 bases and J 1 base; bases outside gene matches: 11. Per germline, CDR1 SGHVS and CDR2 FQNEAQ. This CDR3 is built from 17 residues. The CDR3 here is CASSLQPGQSSNQPQHF. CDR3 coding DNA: TGTGCCAGCAGCCTCCAACCGGGACAGAGCAGCAATCAGCCCCAGCATTTT.

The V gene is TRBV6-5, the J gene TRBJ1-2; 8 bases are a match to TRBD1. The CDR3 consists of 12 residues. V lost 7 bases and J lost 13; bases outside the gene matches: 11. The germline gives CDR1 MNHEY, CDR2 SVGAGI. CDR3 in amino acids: CASIMGQAAVTF. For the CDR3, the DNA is TGTGCCAGCATAATGGGACAGGCGGCGGTCACCTTC.

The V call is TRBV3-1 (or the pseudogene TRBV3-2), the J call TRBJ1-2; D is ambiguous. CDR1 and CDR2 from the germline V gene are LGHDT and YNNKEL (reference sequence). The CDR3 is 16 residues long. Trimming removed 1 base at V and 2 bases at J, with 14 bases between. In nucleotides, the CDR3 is TGTGCCAGCAGCCAAGGGGGAGGAACGACAAACTATGGCTACACCTTC. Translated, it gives CASSQGGGTTNYGYTF.